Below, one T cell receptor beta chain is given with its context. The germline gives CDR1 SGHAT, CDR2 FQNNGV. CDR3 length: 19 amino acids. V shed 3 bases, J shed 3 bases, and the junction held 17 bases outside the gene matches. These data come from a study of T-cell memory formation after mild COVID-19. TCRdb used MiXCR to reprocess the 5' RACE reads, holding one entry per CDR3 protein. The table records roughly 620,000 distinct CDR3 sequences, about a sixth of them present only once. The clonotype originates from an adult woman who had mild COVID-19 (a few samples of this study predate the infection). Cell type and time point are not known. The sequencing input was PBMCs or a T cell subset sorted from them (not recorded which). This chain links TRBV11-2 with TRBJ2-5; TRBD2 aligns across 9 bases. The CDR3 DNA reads TGTGCCAGCAGCTTCATTTTAGTAAGGGCTAGCGGGGACAAAGAGACCCAGTACTTC. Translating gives CASSFILVRASGDKETQYF.